This note documents a single T cell receptor (beta chain) sequence. The target antigen is unknown. This cohort consisted of healthy bone marrow donors. Use of 60 Vbeta and 13 Jbeta primers characterized the PCR. The data were produced by immunoSEQ multiplex PCR, yet TCRdb's version contains in-frame clones alone and is incomplete. The data contain about 190,000 clones, 74% of them singletons. The record originates from a study of cytomegalovirus exposure and HLA in healthy donors. Turning to the study itself: From donors who were HLA-typed, an early data release held 65 million to 85 million unique TCRs.

Study-level points and caveats: Donors were assumed by presence/absence analyses to have roughly uniform sequencing depth.

The junction had 7 bases not matched to a gene; V was cut back by 4 bases and J by 4 bases. There are 16 residues in the CDR3. Germline V gives CDR1 LNHDA, CDR2 SQIVND (reference sequence). This sequence originates from a woman between 25 and 40 years old in good health and CMV-seropositive. This sequence joins TRBV19 and TRBJ2-3, with 11 bases fitting TRBD2. Specimen: PBMCs. The CDR3 DNA follows: TGTGCCAGTAGTAGCGAGATACTAGCGGGAGCAGATACGCAGTATTTT. Translating it yields CASSSEILAGADTQYF.